These T cell receptor beta chains were read from a single sample in a study of T cells in Graves' hyperthyroidism and ophthalmopathy. TCRdb fed the multiplex PCR reads into MiXCR, producing one record per CDR3 protein. This table holds hundreds of thousands of distinct CDR3 sequences, roughly 46% found once. What was sequenced was peripheral blood or thyroid tissue (not recorded which). The origin of the receptors is an adult man with Graves' disease, either hyperthyroidism or ophthalmopathy (not recorded which). Each CDR3 is given with its conserved first and last residue. Each record gives: D gene, clone size, V gene, J gene, CDR3 protein, CDR3 DNA. D genes are given only for firm matches. Only part of the rows carry a size: once, few, many, or a class if the clone is expanded.

TRBD2	many	TRBV7-9	TRBJ2-7	CASSLSGRRGYEQYF	TGTGCCAGCAGCCTTAGCGGGAGGCGCGGGTACGAGCAGTACTTC
-	-	TRBV25-1	TRBJ2-5	CASSECARDSWQGLETQYF	TGTGCCAGCAGTGAATGTGCTAGAGATAGTTGGCAAGGGCTAGAGACCCAGTACTTC
TRBD1	-	TRBV5-4	TRBJ1-2	CASSLGTGDHYGYTF	TGTGCCAGCAGCTTGGGGACAGGGGATCACTATGGCTACACCTTC
TRBD2	-	TRBV5-4	TRBJ2-3	CASSAGGGDSAQYF	TGTGCCAGCAGCGCGGGAGGGGGGGACTCGGCGCAGTATTTT
TRBD1	few	TRBV7-9	TRBJ1-5	CASSSQGGAGQPQHF	TGTGCCAGCAGCTCCCAGGGGGGGGCCGGGCAGCCCCAGCATTTT
TRBD1	-	TRBV5-6	TRBJ1-5	CASSFRTGVSNQPQHF	TGTGCCAGCAGCTTTAGGACAGGGGTTAGCAATCAGCCCCAGCATTTT
-	-	TRBV5-1	TRBJ2-5	CASSPTRRQETQYF	TGCGCCAGCAGCCCCACGAGGCGACAAGAGACCCAGTACTTC
-	many	TRBV12-3/TRBV12-4	TRBJ1-4	CASTPTTGRTGKLFF	TGTGCCAGCACCCCTACGACAGGACGTACGGGGAAACTGTTTTTT
TRBD1	-	TRBV12-3/TRBV12-4	TRBJ2-5	CASSSGQGRTQYF	TGTGCCAGCAGTAGCGGACAGGGGAGGACCCAGTACTTC
-	many	TRBV9	TRBJ1-2	CASSVEQGNYGYTF	TGTGCCAGCAGCGTCGAACAGGGTAACTATGGCTACACCTTC
-	-	TRBV7-9	TRBJ1-6	CASSSHDRDSPLHF	TGTGCCAGCAGCTCGCACGACCGGGATTCACCCCTCCACTTT
-	many	TRBV10-2	TRBJ1-5	CASSDSYNQPQHF	TGCGCCAGCAGTGACAGCTACAATCAGCCCCAGCATTTT
TRBD1	-	TRBV19	TRBJ2-6	CASSIGTGDSGANVLTF	TGTGCCAGTAGTATCGGGACAGGGGACTCTGGGGCCAACGTCCTGACTTTC
-	-	TRBV7-9	TRBJ1-1	CASNLVSGRGSGTEAFF	TGTGCCAGCAACTTAGTTTCGGGCAGGGGTTCGGGCACTGAAGCTTTCTTT
-	-	TRBV10-3	TRBJ2-7	CASSQEVWQPYEQYF	TGTGCCAGCAGCCAAGAAGTATGGCAGCCCTACGAGCAGTACTTC
-	few	TRBV19	TRBJ1-1	CASSGDTQNMNTEAFF	TGTGCCAGTAGCGGGGACACCCAGAACATGAACACTGAAGCTTTCTTT
-	-	TRBV19	TRBJ1-3	CASSIDGGSGNTIYF	TGTGCCAGTAGTATAGATGGCGGCTCTGGAAACACCATATATTTT
TRBD1	-	TRBV6-6	TRBJ2-2	CASSGTGELNTGELFF	TGTGCCAGCAGTGGGACAGGGGAGTTGAACACCGGGGAGCTGTTTTTT
TRBD2	few	TRBV7-8	TRBJ2-5	CASSPRLAEETQYF	TGTGCCAGCAGCCCTAGACTAGCGGAAGAGACCCAGTACTTC
-	few	TRBV7-3	TRBJ1-1	CASSLRAPGPLNTEAFF	TGTGCCAGCAGCTTGCGGGCTCCGGGGCCCTTGAACACTGAAGCTTTCTTT
TRBD1	-	TRBV7-9	TRBJ1-2	CASPGTDGYTF	TGTGCCAGCCCCGGGACAGATGGCTACACCTTC
-	few	TRBV7-8	TRBJ2-5	CAGSRWLGETQYF	TGTGCCGGCAGCAGGTGGCTAGGAGAGACCCAGTACTTC
-	few	TRBV5-5	TRBJ1-5	CASSLYTSNQPQHF	TGTGCCAGCAGCTTATACACCTCCAATCAGCCCCAGCATTTT
TRBD1	few	TRBV15	TRBJ1-2	CATSRDRAGGSYGYTF	TGTGCCACCAGCAGAGATAGGGCAGGGGGGAGCTATGGCTACACCTTC